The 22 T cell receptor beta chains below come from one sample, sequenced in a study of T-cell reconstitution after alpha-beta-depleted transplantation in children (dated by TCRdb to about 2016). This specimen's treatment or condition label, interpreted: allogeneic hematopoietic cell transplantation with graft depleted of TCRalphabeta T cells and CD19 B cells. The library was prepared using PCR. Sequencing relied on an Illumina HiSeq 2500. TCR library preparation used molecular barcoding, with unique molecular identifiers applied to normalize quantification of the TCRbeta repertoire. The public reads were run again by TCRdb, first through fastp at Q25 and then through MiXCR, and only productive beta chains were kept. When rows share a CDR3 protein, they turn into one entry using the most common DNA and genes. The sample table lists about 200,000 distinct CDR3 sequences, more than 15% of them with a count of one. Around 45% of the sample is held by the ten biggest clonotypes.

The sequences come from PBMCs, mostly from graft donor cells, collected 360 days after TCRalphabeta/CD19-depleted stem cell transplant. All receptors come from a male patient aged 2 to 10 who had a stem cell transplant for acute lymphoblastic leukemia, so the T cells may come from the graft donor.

The chain's CDR3 is CASSSLAGGTGELFF. In DNA, the CDR3 is TGTGCCAGCAGTTCCCTAGCGGGAGGCACCGGGGAGCTGTTTTTT. The chain links TRBV27 to TRBJ2-2, with 11 nucleotides matching TRBD2. The germline CDR1 and CDR2 sequences are MNHEY and SMNVEV (reference sequence). V shed 4 bases and J 4 bases; nucleotides not matched to a gene: 2. This CDR3 has 15 amino acids.

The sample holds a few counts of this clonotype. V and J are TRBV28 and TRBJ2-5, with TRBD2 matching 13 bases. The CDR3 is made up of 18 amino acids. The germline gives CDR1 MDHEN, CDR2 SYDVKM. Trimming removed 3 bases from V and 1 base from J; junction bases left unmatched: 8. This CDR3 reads CASSFFRTSGSLQETQYF. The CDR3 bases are TGTGCCAGCAGTTTCTTTCGGACTAGCGGGAGTCTCCAAGAGACCCAGTACTTC.

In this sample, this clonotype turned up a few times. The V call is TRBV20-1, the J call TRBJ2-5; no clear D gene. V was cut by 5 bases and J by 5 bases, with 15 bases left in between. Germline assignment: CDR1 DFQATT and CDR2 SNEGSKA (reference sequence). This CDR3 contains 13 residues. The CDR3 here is CSARRIPGETQYF. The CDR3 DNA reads TGCAGTGCTCGACGGATTCCTGGGGAGACCCAGTACTTC.

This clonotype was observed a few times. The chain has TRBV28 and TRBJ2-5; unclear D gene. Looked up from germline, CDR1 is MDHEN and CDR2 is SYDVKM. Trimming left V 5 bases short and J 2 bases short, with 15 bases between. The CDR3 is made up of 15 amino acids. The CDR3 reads CASSPTTLWQETQYF. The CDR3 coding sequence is TGTGCCAGCAGTCCTACCACATTGTGGCAAGAGACCCAGTACTTC.

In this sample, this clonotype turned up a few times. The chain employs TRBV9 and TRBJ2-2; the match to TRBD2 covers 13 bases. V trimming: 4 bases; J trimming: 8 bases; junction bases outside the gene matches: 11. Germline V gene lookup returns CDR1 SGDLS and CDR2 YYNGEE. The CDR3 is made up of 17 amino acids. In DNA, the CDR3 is TGTGCCAGCAGCCCCCCCGGGACTAGCGGGGTGATGGGGGAGCTGTTTTTT. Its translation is CASSPPGTSGVMGELFF.

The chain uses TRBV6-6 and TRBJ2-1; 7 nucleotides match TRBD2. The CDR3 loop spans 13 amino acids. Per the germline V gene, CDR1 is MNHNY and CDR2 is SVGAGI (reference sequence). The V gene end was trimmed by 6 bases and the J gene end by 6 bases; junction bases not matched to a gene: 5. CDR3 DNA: TGTGCCAGCAGCCCGGCGGGAGCCAATGAGCAGTTCTTC. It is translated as CASSPAGANEQFF.

In nucleotides, the CDR3 is TGTGCCAGCAGCTTGGCACTACGAAAGGGTGGCTACACCTTC. Its protein product is CASSLALRKGGYTF. The chain recombines TRBV5-4 with TRBJ1-2; no firm D call. The CDR3 is 14 amino acids. Germline CDR1 is SGHNT and CDR2 is YYREEE (reference sequence). With 0 bases removed from V and 7 bases from J, the gap between germline ends came to 13 bases.

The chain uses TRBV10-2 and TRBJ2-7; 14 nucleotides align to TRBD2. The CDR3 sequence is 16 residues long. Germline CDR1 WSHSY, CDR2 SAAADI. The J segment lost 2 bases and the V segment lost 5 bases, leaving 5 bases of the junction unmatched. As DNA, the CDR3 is TGCGCCAGCAGTACGACTAGCGGGGGGGCGGCCTACGAGCAGTACTTC. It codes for CASSTTSGGAAYEQYF.

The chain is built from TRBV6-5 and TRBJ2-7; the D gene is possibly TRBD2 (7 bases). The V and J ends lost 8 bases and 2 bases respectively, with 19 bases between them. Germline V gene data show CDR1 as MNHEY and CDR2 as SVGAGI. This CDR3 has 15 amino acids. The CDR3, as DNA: TGTGCCAGCTGTACTTGGCGGGGGCCAACCTACGAGCAGTACTTC. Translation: CASCTWRGPTYEQYF.

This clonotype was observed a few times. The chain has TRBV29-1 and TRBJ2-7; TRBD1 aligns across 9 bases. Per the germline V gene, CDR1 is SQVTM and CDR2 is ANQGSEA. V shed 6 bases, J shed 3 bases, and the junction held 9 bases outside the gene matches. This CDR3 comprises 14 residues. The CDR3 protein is CSVVLPGQGYEQYF. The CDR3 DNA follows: TGCAGCGTCGTCCTTCCGGGACAGGGCTACGAGCAGTACTTC.

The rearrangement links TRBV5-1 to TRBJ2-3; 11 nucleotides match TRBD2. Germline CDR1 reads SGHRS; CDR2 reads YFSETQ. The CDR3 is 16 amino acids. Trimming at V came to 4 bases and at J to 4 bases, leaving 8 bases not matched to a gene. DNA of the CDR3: TGCGCCAGCAGCCAGAGAGAACTAGCGGGGGCAGATACGCAGTATTTT. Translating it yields CASSQRELAGADTQYF.

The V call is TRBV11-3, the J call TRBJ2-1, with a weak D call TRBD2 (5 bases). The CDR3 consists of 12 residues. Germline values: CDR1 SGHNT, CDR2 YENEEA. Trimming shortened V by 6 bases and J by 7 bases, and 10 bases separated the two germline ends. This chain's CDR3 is CASRASTNEQFF. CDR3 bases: TGTGCCAGCAGGGCTAGCACAAATGAGCAGTTCTTC.

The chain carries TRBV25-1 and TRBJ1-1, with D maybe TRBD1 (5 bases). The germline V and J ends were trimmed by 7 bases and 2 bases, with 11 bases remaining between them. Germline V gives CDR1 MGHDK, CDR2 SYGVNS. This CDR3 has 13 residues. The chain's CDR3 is CASMGEGNTEAFF. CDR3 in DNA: TGTGCCAGCATGGGGGAGGGAAACACTGAAGCTTTCTTT.

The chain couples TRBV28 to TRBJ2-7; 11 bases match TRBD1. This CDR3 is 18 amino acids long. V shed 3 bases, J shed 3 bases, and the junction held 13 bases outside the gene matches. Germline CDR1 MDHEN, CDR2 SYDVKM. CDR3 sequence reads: CASSLPGQGGAGYYEQYF. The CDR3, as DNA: TGTGCCAGCAGTTTGCCGGGACAGGGGGGAGCGGGGTACTACGAGCAGTACTTC.

CDR3 region: CAWSRDTSYEQYF. CDR3 coding DNA: TGTGCCTGGAGTCGGGACACCTCCTACGAGCAGTACTTC. The V gene is TRBV30, the J gene TRBJ2-7; maybe TRBD1 (6 bases). Germline V gene sequence: CDR1 GTSNPN, CDR2 SVGIG (reference sequence). The CDR3 is 13 amino acids. Trimming removed 2 bases at V and 0 bases at J, with 8 bases between.

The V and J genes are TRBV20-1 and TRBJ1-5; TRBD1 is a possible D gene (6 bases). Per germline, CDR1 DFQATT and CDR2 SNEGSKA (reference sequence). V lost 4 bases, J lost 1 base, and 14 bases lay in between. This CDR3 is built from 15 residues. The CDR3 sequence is CSATGVGGSNQPQHF. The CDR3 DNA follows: TGCAGTGCTACAGGGGTGGGTGGAAGCAATCAGCCCCAGCATTTT.

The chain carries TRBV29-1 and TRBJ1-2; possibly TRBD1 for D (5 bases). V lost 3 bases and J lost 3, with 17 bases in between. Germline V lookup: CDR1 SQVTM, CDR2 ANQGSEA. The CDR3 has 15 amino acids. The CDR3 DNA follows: TGCAGCGTTGATCGGGGCTCCTACGATGACTATGGCTACACCTTC. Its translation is CSVDRGSYDDYGYTF.

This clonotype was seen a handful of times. CDR3 amino acids: CASSEGGTNEKLFF. CDR3 DNA: TGCGCCAGCAGCGAGGGCGGAACTAATGAAAAACTGTTTTTT. This chain links TRBV4-1 with TRBJ1-4; D is unclear. Germline values: CDR1 MGHRA, CDR2 YSYEKL. V lost 5 bases and J lost 1, with 8 bases in between. The CDR3 loop spans 14 amino acids.

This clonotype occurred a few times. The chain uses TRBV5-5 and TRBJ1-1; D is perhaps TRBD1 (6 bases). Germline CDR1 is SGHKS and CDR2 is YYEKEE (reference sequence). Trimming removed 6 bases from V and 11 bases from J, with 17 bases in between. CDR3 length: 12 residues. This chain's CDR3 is CASTRDNGWAFF. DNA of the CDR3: TGTGCCAGCACGAGGGACAACGGATGGGCTTTCTTT.

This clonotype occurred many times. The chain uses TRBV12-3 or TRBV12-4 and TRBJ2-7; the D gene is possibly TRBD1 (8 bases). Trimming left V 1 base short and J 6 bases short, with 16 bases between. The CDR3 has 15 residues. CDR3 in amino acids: CASSLVQGGLGEQYF. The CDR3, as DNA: TGTGCCAGCAGTTTAGTACAGGGGGGGCTAGGCGAGCAGTACTTC.

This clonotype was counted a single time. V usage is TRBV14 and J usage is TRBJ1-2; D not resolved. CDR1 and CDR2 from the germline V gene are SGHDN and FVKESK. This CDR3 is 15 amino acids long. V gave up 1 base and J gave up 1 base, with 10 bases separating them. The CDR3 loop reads CASSQVAASNYGYTF. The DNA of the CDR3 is TGTGCCAGCAGCCAAGTGGCGGCCAGTAACTATGGCTACACCTTC. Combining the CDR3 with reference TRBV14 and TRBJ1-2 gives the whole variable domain EAGVTQFPSHSVIEKGQTVTLRCDPISGHDNLYWYRRVMGKEIKFLLHFVKESKQDESGMPNNRFLAERTGGTYSTLKVQPAELEDSGVYFCASSQVAASNYGYTFGSGTRLTVV.

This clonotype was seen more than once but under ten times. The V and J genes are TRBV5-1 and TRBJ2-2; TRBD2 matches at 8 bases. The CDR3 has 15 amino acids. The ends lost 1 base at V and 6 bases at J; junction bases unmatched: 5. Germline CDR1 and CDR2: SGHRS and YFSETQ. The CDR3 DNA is TGCGCCAGCAGCTTGTTCGCGGGGGGCTCCGGGGAGCTGTTTTTT. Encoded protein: CASSLFAGGSGELFF.